This entry features one TCR beta chain sequence. From germline, CDR1 is SNHLY and CDR2 FYNNEI. Trimming cost V 7 bases and J 8 bases; bases outside gene matches: 5. This CDR3 region has 13 residues. TCRdb's copy holds only in-frame clones and misses some; the assay was immunoSEQ multiplex PCR. The sample consists of some 43,000 clones, 80% to 90% of them appearing once. These data come from a study of OX40 agonist ivuxolimab in advanced cancers. V gene TRBV2 combines with J gene TRBJ1-2; 12 nucleotides align to TRBD1. Material: CD4+ or CD8+ T cells sorted from blood, obtained in a trial of the OX40 agonist ivuxolimab. The sequence was collected from an adult with an advanced solid tumor such as melanoma, head and neck, liver or kidney cancer. In DNA, the CDR3 is TGTGCCAGCAAAAGGGGACAGGGGGCAGGCTACACCTTC. The encoded protein is CASKRGQGAGYTF.